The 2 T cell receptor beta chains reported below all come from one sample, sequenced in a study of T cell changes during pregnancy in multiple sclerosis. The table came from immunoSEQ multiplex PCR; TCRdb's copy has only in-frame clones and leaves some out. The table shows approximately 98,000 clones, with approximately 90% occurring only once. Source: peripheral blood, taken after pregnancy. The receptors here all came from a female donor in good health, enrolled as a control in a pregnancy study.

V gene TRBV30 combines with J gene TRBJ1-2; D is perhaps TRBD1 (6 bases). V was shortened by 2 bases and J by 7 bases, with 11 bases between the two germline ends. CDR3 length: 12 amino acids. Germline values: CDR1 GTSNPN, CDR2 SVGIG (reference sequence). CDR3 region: CAWSIRTVGYTF. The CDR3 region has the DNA TGTGCCTGGAGTATCCGGACAGTTGGCTACACCTTC.

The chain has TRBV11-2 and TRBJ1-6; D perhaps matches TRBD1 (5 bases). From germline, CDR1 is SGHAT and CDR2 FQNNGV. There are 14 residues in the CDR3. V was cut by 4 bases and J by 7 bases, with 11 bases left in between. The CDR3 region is CASSYDGGNSPLHF. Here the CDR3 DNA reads TGTGCCAGCAGCTACGACGGGGGAAATTCACCCCTCCACTTT.